This TCR beta chain appears in the sequencing data of a study of blood T cell repertoires in COVID-19 (dated by TCRdb to about 2020). Regarding the research as a whole: Samples covering the acute and convalescent phases of COVID-19 were provided by collaborators in the United States, Italy and Spain. The dataset comprised deeply sampled blood TCRbeta repertoires from subjects exposed to, actively infected with, or recovered from COVID-19. The repertoires were released in a freely available public database meant as a resource for research on the immune response to SARS-CoV-2. Where available, HLA class I and class II types were taken from metadata supplied by the sample provider and were not determined by assay-based typing. The samples were drawn from two sources: the first 160 participants of the ongoing ImmuneRACE study, and approximately 1,300 subjects contributed by 6 global collaborators. Nearly every sample came with metadata listing a de-identified subject ID, COVID-19 status, age in years and sex. The material from the prospective study consisted of cDNA or gDNA derived from T cells, B-cell-depleted T cells, or PBMCs. Results the study describes overall, beyond this receptor: The amount of clinical and demographic metadata varied by source and participant and was provided uncurated.

The CDR3 covers 15 residues, taking in both the cysteine and the phenylalanine. The read is trimmed to its CDR3 DNA, 45 bases read in frame from base 1. Per the germline V gene, SGHRS is the CDR1 and YFSETQ is the CDR2. V sheds 1 base and J sheds 5 bases, leaving 15 bases between their ends. A remark on this clone: Its antigen is currently not known. No qualities accompany the bases; no much larger clone lies one base away.

TCRbeta CDR3 regions were amplified from genomic DNA by means of the immunoSEQ Assay, a bias-controlled multiplex PCR. The published analysis was carried out like this. Within the assay, amplification of reference gene primers was used to estimate how many nucleated cells each sample contained. To quantify the absolute abundance of each unique TCRbeta CDR3 rearrangement, sequence reads were collapsed and filtered. Productive Simpson clonality was computed per sample as the square root of Simpson's diversity index over productive rearrangements. TCRdb re-hosts the immuneACCESS table, in-frame sequences only. Its copies lack some clones; in the studies checked, an unresolved V gene accounts for under half of them, and the cause for the rest is not known. That table is the source of V, J and clone size, and D and trimming were worked out from the DNA. Here the sample has about 120,000 clones; around 91% occur a single time. The biggest ten clones account for approximately 3.9% of the sample.

One collaborating source in Seattle enrolled patients while the patients were actively infected and followed the patients over time throughout the course of disease. Collaborating institutions collected whole blood in K2EDTA tubes following their own protocols. For TCRbeta analysis, collaborator samples were shipped as frozen whole blood, as isolated PBMCs, or as DNA extracted from either sample type. Material: peripheral blood. The chain links TRBV5-1 with TRBJ1-1; 5 matching bases give a weak D call of TRBD1. The clonotype originates from a woman aged 55-70 years with COVID-19, enrolled during active disease. The CDR3 amino acid sequence is: CASSLTAGYGTEAFF. The nucleotide sequence is TGCGCCAGCAGCTTGACAGCAGGGTATGGGACTGAAGCTTTCTTT. Where the CDR3 stops, the reference TRBV5-1 and TRBJ1-1 genes take over; the full variable domain is KAGVTQTPRYLIKTRGQQVTLSCSPISGHRSVSWYQQTPGQGLQFLFEYFSETQRNKGNFPGRFSGRQFSNSRSEMNVSTLELGDSALYLCASSLTAGYGTEAFFGQGTRLTVV.